One sample yielded the 21 T cell receptor beta chains listed below, sequenced in a study of identical twins. One entry per CDR3 protein, called by TCRdb with MiXCR from the 5' RACE reads. The profile shows 500,000 to 550,000 distinct CDR3 sequences, approximately 22% of them singletons. This same sample was also part of a study on T cells expressing NK-cell markers.

The sequenced sample was CD4+ T cells sorted from blood. The source is a woman between 18 and 29 years old in good health.

This clonotype was seen a handful of times. This chain links TRBV20-1 with TRBJ1-2; D is possibly TRBD1 (5 bases). With 2 bases removed from V and 2 bases from J, the gap between germline ends came to 9 bases. CDR3 length: 13 amino acids. CDR1 is DFQATT, CDR2 SNEGSKA, per germline (reference sequence). CDR3 sequence (DNA): TGCAGTGCTAGACAACAGGCAAACTATGGCTACACCTTC. Protein product: CSARQQANYGYTF.

This clonotype appeared a few times. The gene calls are TRBV7-9 and TRBJ2-5; 13 positions agree with TRBD2. This CDR3 has 17 residues. Per the germline V gene, CDR1 is SEHNR and CDR2 is FQNEAQ (reference sequence). V was pared by 4 bases and J by 5 bases, with 10 bases of the junction left unmatched. The CDR3 here is CASSSEGLAGEVETQYF. DNA for the CDR3: TGTGCCAGCAGCTCCGAAGGACTAGCGGGAGAGGTTGAGACCCAGTACTTC.

The chain links TRBV5-1 to TRBJ1-1, with D possibly matching TRBD1 (6 bases). The CDR3 sequence is 18 residues long. Germline V gene data show CDR1 as SGHRS and CDR2 as YFSETQ. V was clipped by 5 bases and J by 1 base, with 24 bases between them. The CDR3 loop is CASSLALDSRPSNTEAFF. The CDR3 DNA is TGCGCCAGCAGTCTTGCCCTGGACAGCCGTCCATCGAACACTGAAGCTTTCTTT.

The V call is TRBV9, the J call TRBJ2-7, with 8 bases lining up with TRBD2. CDR1 is SGDLS, CDR2 YYNGEE, per germline. This CDR3 comprises 15 residues. The junction had 8 bases not matched to a gene; V was cut back by 0 bases and J by 6 bases. Here the CDR3 DNA reads TGTGCCAGCAGCGTAGAGGCGGGAGGAGAAGGCGAGCAGTACTTC. Translation: CASSVEAGGEGEQYF.

This chain connects TRBV11-1 to TRBJ1-5, with TRBD1 matching over 9 bases. Germline V gives CDR1 SGHAT, CDR2 FQDESV (reference sequence). The CDR3 spans 19 residues. With V trimmed by 1 base and J by 0 bases, 10 bases remained unmatched. In DNA form, the CDR3 reads TGTGCCAGCAGCTTAGATGCGACAGGGGGTCGTCCTAGCAATCAGCCCCAGCATTTT. Residues: CASSLDATGGRPSNQPQHF.

V and J are TRBV20-1 and TRBJ1-2; a possible D gene is TRBD1 (5 bases). CDR3 size: 13 residues. Germline lookup yields CDR1 DFQATT and CDR2 SNEGSKA (reference sequence). V dropped 7 bases and J dropped 7 bases, with 19 bases sitting between them. The CDR3 bases are TGCAGTGTCAAGGCGACAGTAGTTTCTGGCTACACCTTC. Amino acids: CSVKATVVSGYTF.

V is TRBV5-1 and J is TRBJ2-5; 8 bases fit TRBD1. V shed 5 bases and J 5 bases; nucleotides not matched to a gene: 14. Per the germline V gene, CDR1 is SGHRS and CDR2 is YFSETQ. The CDR3 covers 16 residues. As DNA, the CDR3 is TGCGCCAGCAGACAAGGGTTGACAGGGGCGATCGAGACCCAGTACTTC. This translates into CASRQGLTGAIETQYF.

The chain combines TRBV12-3 or TRBV12-4 with TRBJ2-1, with D uncertain. V was pared by 6 bases and J by 6 bases, with 15 bases between. The CDR3 runs 14 residues. The CDR3: CASSRALVGNEQFF. In nucleotides, the CDR3 is TGTGCCAGCAGCCGCGCCCTAGTTGGCAATGAGCAGTTCTTC.

This clonotype was detected many times. The chain has TRBV20-1 and TRBJ2-3; 14 nucleotides line up with TRBD2. This CDR3 is 16 amino acids long. Germline CDR1 and CDR2: DFQATT and SNEGSKA (reference sequence). V shed 6 bases, J shed 4 bases, and the junction held 9 bases outside the gene matches. In nucleotides, the CDR3 is TGCAGTGCCGGGACTAGCGGGAGTCAAATGCCAGATACGCAGTATTTT. It is translated as CSAGTSGSQMPDTQYF.

CDR3 protein: CASSLETSSNEQFF. CDR3 in DNA: TGTGCCAGCAGCTTGGAAACGAGTAGCAATGAGCAGTTCTTC. This chain links TRBV7-8 with TRBJ2-1; D call uncertain. The CDR3 is made up of 14 amino acids. Looked up from germline, CDR1 is SGHVS and CDR2 is FQNEAQ. V lost 3 bases, J lost 6 bases, and 12 bases lay in between.

This clonotype came up a few times. The V and J genes are TRBV6-5 and TRBJ1-5; no clear D. The germline V gene has CDR1 MNHEY and CDR2 SVGAGI. This CDR3 is built from 13 residues. The germline V and J ends were trimmed by 3 bases and 7 bases, with 10 bases remaining between them. The CDR3 bases are TGTGCCAGCAGTTATCACGATGGACAGCCCCAGCATTTT. It codes for CASSYHDGQPQHF.

The chain combines TRBV11-2 with TRBJ2-7, with TRBD1 as a possible D gene (5 bases). This CDR3 comprises 13 residues. Trimming shortened V by 5 bases and J by 3 bases, and 11 bases separated the two germline ends. CDR1 and CDR2 (germline): SGHAT, FQNNGV. Here the CDR3 reads CASSGHMGYEQYF. The CDR3 nucleotides are TGTGCCAGCAGCGGACACATGGGCTACGAGCAGTACTTC.

This clonotype has just a few counts. This chain joins TRBV3-1 and TRBJ2-2; D unresolved. CDR1 is LGHDT, CDR2 YNNKEL, per germline (reference sequence). CDR3 length equals 14 residues. V gave up 4 bases and J gave up 5 bases, with 11 bases separating them. CDR3 DNA sequence: TGTGCCAGCAGCCCGCTGACGGCGACCGGGGAGCTGTTTTTT. It is translated as CASSPLTATGELFF.

The genes are TRBV25-1 and TRBJ2-1; maybe TRBD2 (6 bases). Germline V gives CDR1 MGHDK, CDR2 SYGVNS. The V end was cut by 0 bases, the J end by 10 bases, with 16 bases between. This CDR3 comprises 15 residues. In nucleotides, the CDR3 is TGTGCCAGCAGTGAATACGGGGGTTCAAGGGAAGAGCAGTTCTTC. Translation: CASSEYGGSREEQFF.

The chain couples TRBV29-1 to TRBJ2-7; D might be TRBD1 (6 bases). V lost 4 bases and J lost 2, with 12 bases in between. The CDR3 is made up of 13 amino acids. Germline lookup yields CDR1 SQVTM and CDR2 ANQGSEA. The CDR3 DNA follows: TGCAGCGTTGCGAATGACAGGCCCTACGAGCAGTACTTC. Its protein product is CSVANDRPYEQYF.

The chain recombines TRBV29-1 with TRBJ1-3; the match to TRBD1 covers 7 bases. The ends lost 3 bases at V and 4 bases at J; junction bases unmatched: 6. Germline V gene lookup returns CDR1 SQVTM and CDR2 ANQGSEA. This CDR3 has 14 amino acids. The chain's CDR3 is CSVEQGGLGNTIYF. For the CDR3, the DNA is TGCAGCGTTGAGCAGGGGGGCCTCGGAAACACCATATATTTT.

This rearrangement joins TRBV20-1 to TRBJ2-1; D gene ambiguous. This CDR3 spans 15 amino acids. V was shortened by 6 bases and J by 1 base, with 16 bases between the two germline ends. Germline loops: CDR1 DFQATT, CDR2 SNEGSKA (reference sequence). The CDR3 loop reads CSATPLPGSYNEQFF. The CDR3 DNA is TGCAGTGCAACCCCGCTTCCCGGTTCCTACAATGAGCAGTTCTTC.

This chain's CDR3 is CSANTRTKNTGELFF. CDR3 nucleotides: TGCAGTGCCAATACCCGGACCAAGAACACCGGGGAGCTGTTTTTT. V usage is TRBV20-1 and J usage is TRBJ2-2; D not resolved. The CDR3 is 15 amino acids. Germline assignment: CDR1 DFQATT and CDR2 SNEGSKA (reference sequence). Trimming left V 6 bases short and J 1 base short, with 15 bases between.

This clonotype was counted a single time. The chain has TRBV20-1 and TRBJ1-5; D is unresolved. With 5 bases removed from V and 0 bases from J, the gap between germline ends came to 5 bases. This CDR3 comprises 12 residues. From germline, CDR1 is DFQATT and CDR2 SNEGSKA (reference sequence). The CDR3 sequence: CSAAVSNQPQHF. The CDR3 bases are TGCAGTGCTGCAGTTAGCAATCAGCCCCAGCATTTT.

The J gene is TRBJ1-1, the V gene TRBV10-1, with D possibly being TRBD1 (5 bases). This CDR3 contains 13 residues. V was pared by 0 bases and J by 11 bases, with 13 bases between. In germline, CDR1 is WNHNN, CDR2 SYGVQD (reference sequence). This CDR3 is CASSESGPYSAFF. The CDR3 region has the DNA TGCGCCAGCAGTGAGTCGGGGCCTTACAGCGCTTTCTTT.

The chain has TRBV20-1 and TRBJ2-1, with 9 bases fitting TRBD2. Germline CDR1 reads DFQATT; CDR2 reads SNEGSKA (reference sequence). CDR3 length: 16 residues. The V segment lost 0 bases and the J segment 3 bases; nucleotides outside the gene matches: 6. The CDR3 DNA reads as TGCAGTGCTAGAGACAATAGCGGGAGACGCTACAATGAGCAGTTCTTC. Amino acid sequence: CSARDNSGRRYNEQFF.